This T cell receptor (beta chain) was captured in a study of T-cell reconstitution after alpha-beta-depleted transplantation in children. General study results and limits: As was reported, about two months after transplant, alpha-beta T cells came from several hundred expanded graft clones. A year had passed since transplant, and T-cell counts and diversity by then came mostly from newly produced T cells.

At least ten counts were recorded for this clonotype. What it recognizes is unknown. The V end lost 1 base, the J end lost 0 bases, and 10 bases lay between the germline ends. This CDR3 contains 17 residues. Unique molecular identifiers were built into the TCRbeta library. MiXCR was run by TCRdb on the PCR reads, yielding one entry per CDR3 protein. The data contain about 350,000 distinct CDR3 sequences, 15% to 20% of them singletons. The clonotype originates from a male patient aged 2-9 years who had a stem cell transplant for acute lymphoblastic leukemia, so the T cells may come from the graft donor. The chain combines TRBV12-3 or TRBV12-4 with TRBJ2-6, with a possible D match to TRBD1 (5 bases). Specimen: PBMCs, mostly from graft donor cells, collected 360 days after TCRalphabeta/CD19-depleted stem cell transplant. DNA of the CDR3: TGTGCCAGCAGTTTAGGGAGACAGCTCTCTGGGGCCAACGTCCTGACTTTC. As protein: CASSLGRQLSGANVLTF.